The rows below give T cell receptor beta chains drawn from one sample of a study of blood T cells in healthy people across ages. TCRdb passed the 5' RACE reads through MiXCR, listing each CDR3 protein once. The data hold over a million distinct CDR3 sequences, with roughly 40% observed a single time. The sample taken for sequencing was blood. The receptors come from a woman aged 18 to 35 in good health. The CDR3 runs from the conserved cysteine through the conserved F or W. D genes are given only for firm matches. Clone size is shown for a subset of rows, as once, few, many or a class of expanded clone.

-	-	TRBV7-2	TRBJ1-6	TGTGCCAGCAGCGTAGCTCGGGATTCACCCCTCCACTTT	CASSVARDSPLHF
few	-	TRBV18	TRBJ2-3	TGTGCCAGCTCACCGGGCTTTGGAGATACGCAGTATTTT	CASSPGFGDTQYF
-	-	TRBV28	TRBJ1-5	TGTGCCAGCAGACGGGACCTTACTAGCAATCAGCCCCAGCATTTT	CASRRDLTSNQPQHF
-	-	TRBV10-3	TRBJ1-1	TGTGCCATCAGACCCGGGGAACTGAACACTGAAGCTTTCTTT	CAIRPGELNTEAFF
-	-	TRBV4-1	TRBJ2-5	TGCGCCAGCAGCCAAGAGGACCGTAGGGTGGAGACCCAGTACTTC	CASSQEDRRVETQYF
few	TRBD2	TRBV2	TRBJ2-5	TGTGCCTCGAGGACTAGCGGGGGACTAGAGACCCAGTACTTC	CASRTSGGLETQYF
few	TRBD2	TRBV15	TRBJ2-1	TGTGCCACCAGCGGAAGCGCCAATCTCGTCCTAGCGGGAGATTACAATGAGCAGTTCTTC	CATSGSANLVLAGDYNEQFF
few	-	TRBV28	TRBJ2-7	TGTGCCAGCAGTTTAGGGCAGGGCGAGCAGTACTTC	CASSLGQGEQYF
few	-	TRBV10-3	TRBJ1-1	TGTGCCACCACGCTAGACACTGAAGCTTTCTTT	CATTLDTEAFF
few	TRBD2	TRBV7-2	TRBJ2-1	TGTGCCAGCAGCCTCGCTAGCGGGGGGGCCGCCTACAATGAGCAGTTCTTC	CASSLASGGAAYNEQFF
-	-	TRBV12-3/TRBV12-4	TRBJ2-3	TGTGCCAGCAGGTCCACACCAGATACGCAGTATTTT	CASRSTPDTQYF
-	-	TRBV20-1	TRBJ2-2	TGCAGTGCTGCCGGGACAACGAACACCGGGGAGCTGTTTTTT	CSAAGTTNTGELFF
few	-	TRBV7-2	TRBJ1-2	TGTGCCAGCAGCTTAGGACGGGGGGCCGGGTATGGCTACACCTTC	CASSLGRGAGYGYTF
few	-	TRBV18	TRBJ2-7	TGTGCCAGCTCACCACCGGTGGCGGTCTACGAGCAGTACTTC	CASSPPVAVYEQYF
-	-	TRBV28	TRBJ1-2	TGTGCCAGCAGTTTATGGCAGTTCTATGGCTACACCTTC	CASSLWQFYGYTF
-	TRBD2	TRBV10-2	TRBJ2-4	TGCGCCAGCGGTGAGAGGGTAGCGGGGGACGTAGCCAAAAACATTCAGTACTTC	CASGERVAGDVAKNIQYF
few	TRBD1	TRBV20-1	TRBJ1-2	TGCAGTGCGGAGGACAGGGGATTGGGGAATGGCTACACCTTC	CSAEDRGLGNGYTF
-	-	TRBV27	TRBJ2-7	TGTGCCAGCAGTTTTTACTTTGGCGCGGGAAACGAGCAGTACTTC	CASSFYFGAGNEQYF
few	-	TRBV12-3/TRBV12-4	TRBJ1-3	TGTGCCAGCAGCCCCGACAGGACTTCTGGAAACACCATATATTTT	CASSPDRTSGNTIYF
-	TRBD1	TRBV6-4	TRBJ1-1	TGTGCCAGCAGTAAAAACAGGGGAGCGGATGAAGCTTTCTTT	CASSKNRGADEAFF
-	-	TRBV7-2	TRBJ1-2	TGTGCCAGCAGCTCGCGATGGGGCGGCTACATCTTC	CASSSRWGGYIF
-	-	TRBV6-5	TRBJ2-7	TGTGCCAGCAGCCGACGGGACACCTCCTCCGAGTACTTC	CASSRRDTSSEYF
once	-	TRBV20-1	TRBJ2-3	TGCAGTGCTAGTTCCGAAAACACAGATGCGCAGTATTTT	CSASSENTDAQYF
-	-	TRBV18	TRBJ2-5	TGTGCCAGCTCAACAGGGATAAAAGAGACCCAGTACTTC	CASSTGIKETQYF
-	-	TRBV6-2/TRBV6-3	TRBJ2-7	TGTGCCAGTCGCCCGAGGGTAATGTCCTACGAGCAGTACTTC	CASRPRVMSYEQYF
few	TRBD2	TRBV7-8	TRBJ2-7	TGTGCCAGCAGCTTAGGTGTGACTAGCGGCAAGCAGTACTTC	CASSLGVTSGKQYF
once	-	TRBV6-1	TRBJ1-1	TGTGCCAGCAGTGGGTGGGCGAGCACTGAAGCTTTCTTT	CASSGWASTEAFF
few	-	TRBV2	TRBJ2-5	TGTGCCGGACGAGACCGAGGACGGTTACAAGAGACCCAGTACTTC	CAGRDRGRLQETQYF
-	-	TRBV2	TRBJ1-5	TGTGCCAGCAGTGACTCCAGGGTTGTCTCTCAGCCCCAGCATTTT	CASSDSRVVSQPQHF
-	TRBD2	TRBV6-5	TRBJ2-7	TGTGCCAGCAGTTACGCTAGCGGGAGGGCCCCGGGCGAGCAGTACTTC	CASSYASGRAPGEQYF
-	-	TRBV3-1	TRBJ2-3	TGTGCCAGCCGCAGGGGGGGCGGGGATACAGATACGCAGTATTTT	CASRRGGGDTDTQYF
-	-	TRBV6-5	TRBJ1-4	TGTGCCAGCAGCCAGAGACGGGCAACTAATGAAAAACTGTTTTTT	CASSQRRATNEKLFF
once	-	TRBV2	TRBJ2-7	TGTGCCAGCATGACCGGTGGGGGCTACGAGCAGTACTTC	CASMTGGGYEQYF
-	TRBD2	TRBV5-1	TRBJ2-5	TGCGCCAGCAGCTCACATCGAGCGGGGGGAGAGACCCAGTACTTC	CASSSHRAGGETQYF
few	TRBD2	TRBV27	TRBJ2-5	TGTGCCACCAGACTAGCGGGGAACCAAGAGACCCAGTACTTC	CATRLAGNQETQYF
few	-	TRBV12-3/TRBV12-4	TRBJ2-7	TGTGCCAGCAGGAGGGGGTTCCACGAGCAGTACTTC	CASRRGFHEQYF
-	-	TRBV4-1	TRBJ2-2	TGCGCCAGCAGCCCTCTTGGGCGTTCTCCGAAGAACACCGGGGAGCTGTTTTTT	CASSPLGRSPKNTGELFF
few	TRBD2	TRBV12-3/TRBV12-4	TRBJ2-7	TGTGCCAGCGGGTGGACTAGCGGGGCCTCCTACGAGCAGTACTTC	CASGWTSGASYEQYF
-	TRBD1	TRBV4-1	TRBJ2-3	TGCGCCAGCAGCCGGTACTGGACAGGTACGCAGTATTTT	CASSRYWTGTQYF
few	TRBD1	TRBV11-2	TRBJ1-2	TGTGCCAGCAGCAACAGCCTCGGACAGGGCAATGGCTACACCTTC	CASSNSLGQGNGYTF
-	TRBD2	TRBV7-2	TRBJ2-1	TGTGCCAGCAGATTATTTGGGACTAGCTCCTACAATGAGCAGTTCTTC	CASRLFGTSSYNEQFF
few	-	TRBV7-9	TRBJ2-3	TGTGCCAGCAGCTTAGTAACTAGCACAGATACGCAGTATTTT	CASSLVTSTDTQYF
few	TRBD1	TRBV5-1	TRBJ2-3	TGTGCCAGCAGCACGGACAGGGGGACAGATACGCAGTATTTT	CASSTDRGTDTQYF